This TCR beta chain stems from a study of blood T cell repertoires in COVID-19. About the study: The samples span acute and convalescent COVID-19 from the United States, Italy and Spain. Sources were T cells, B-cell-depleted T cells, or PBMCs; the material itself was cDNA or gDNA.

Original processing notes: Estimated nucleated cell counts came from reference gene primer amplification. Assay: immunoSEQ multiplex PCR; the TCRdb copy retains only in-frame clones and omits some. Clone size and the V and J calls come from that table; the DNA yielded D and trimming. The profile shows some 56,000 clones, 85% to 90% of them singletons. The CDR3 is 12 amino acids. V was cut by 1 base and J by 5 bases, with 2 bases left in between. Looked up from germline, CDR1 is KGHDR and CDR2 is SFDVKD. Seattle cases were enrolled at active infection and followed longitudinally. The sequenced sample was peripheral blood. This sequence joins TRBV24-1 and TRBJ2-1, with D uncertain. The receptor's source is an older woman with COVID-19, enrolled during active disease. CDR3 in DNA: TGTGCCACCAGTGATTTCGACAATGAGCAGTTCTTC. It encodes CATSDFDNEQFF.